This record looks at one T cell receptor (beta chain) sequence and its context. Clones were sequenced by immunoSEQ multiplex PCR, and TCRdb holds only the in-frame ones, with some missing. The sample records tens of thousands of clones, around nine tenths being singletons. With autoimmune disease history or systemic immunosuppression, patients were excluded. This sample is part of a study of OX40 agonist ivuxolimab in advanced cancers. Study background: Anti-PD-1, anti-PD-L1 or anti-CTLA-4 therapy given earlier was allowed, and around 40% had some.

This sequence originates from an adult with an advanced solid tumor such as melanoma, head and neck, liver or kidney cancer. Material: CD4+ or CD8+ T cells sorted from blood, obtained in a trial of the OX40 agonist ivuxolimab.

This CDR3 reads CASSPQGTAPYEQYF. The CDR3 DNA sequence: TGTGCCAGCAGCCCACAAGGGACGGCCCCCTACGAGCAGTACTTC. The chain couples TRBV6-1 to TRBJ2-7; D may match TRBD1 or TRBD2 (5 bases each). Trimming removed 6 bases at V and 2 bases at J, with 17 bases between. The CDR3 consists of 15 residues. CDR1 and CDR2 from the germline V gene are MNHNS and SASEGT.